This paragraph covers one T cell receptor (beta chain) sequence. What antigen it recognizes has not been identified. Per-base quality was not reported, and no clone a single base away is much larger than it. CD8 naive samples were CD45RO-negative cells positively selected for CCR7, giving a CD45RA+CCR7+ population that excluded TemRA cells. Donors were healthy HIV-negative adults with no recently reported acute infections or vaccinations. Only Caucasian adults living in Nashville, Tennessee, USA were represented among the donors. Blood was obtained by leukapheresis, after which PBMCs were separated by Ficoll-Histopaque density gradient centrifugation and cryopreserved in liquid nitrogen vapor phase. Purity and quantity of every magnetically sorted T cell population were checked by analytical flow cytometry. Genomic DNA was isolated from each sorted fraction and quantified by UV absorbance on a Nanodrop 2000c.

The sample belongs to a study of shared clonotypes between healthy human individuals (dated by TCRdb to 2019 to 2021). Describing the broader study: A few men and a couple of women, aged 18 to 49 years, made up the cohort. For each donor, three plates each were used for CD4 naive and CD4 memory, two plates were used for CD8 naive, and one plate was used for CD8 memory. To estimate repertoire size and how much clonotype sharing occurs between individuals, the study deeply sequenced the blood TCR repertoires of several healthy adults. Different laboratories and diverse techniques were used to prepare libraries and sequence TCR repertoires, to increase sequencing depth and limit assay-specific biases. Per donor, leukapheresis produced somewhere between about 0.94 and 9.5 billion PBMCs. Beyond this particular receptor, the publication reports: Incomplete sequencing was indicated by rarefaction of sorted-subset datasets, despite the large sequencing depth. Because the study included only a small number of donors, the genetic and exposure-history diversity represented was limited. Only blood was sampled, and tissue TCR repertoires likely differ from those in blood. Compared with non-shared clonotypes, clonotypes shared by all four sorted-subset donors had higher generation probabilities. Larger estimated clonotype richness was generally found for naive subsets than for memory subsets. Sharing across a handful of donors was observed for approximately 5% of naive CD4, under 4% of naive CD8, 2% to 2.5% of memory CD4, and about 0.4% of memory CD8 clonotypes. Pairwise subsampling indicated that sequencing depth was expected to affect the degree of clonotype sharing among donors.

Using the deep immunoSEQ assay, TCR CDR3 regions were amplified from genomic DNA by multiplex PCR. Genomic DNA extracted from each cell subset was distributed evenly over all wells of several immunoSEQ 96-well plates, and each plate served as one replicate. For sorted subsets, 150 to 250 ng of genomic DNA, equivalent to around 29,000 T cell genomes, went into each replicate PCR. Purified libraries were measured with a Qubit 3.0 fluorometer, size-checked on a Bioanalyzer 2100, and measured again with the KAPA Library Quantification kit. A separate single-read 150-cycle Illumina NextSeq 550 flow cell was used to sequence each immunoSEQ 96-well plate. Processing in the source paper ran as follows. Because only junctional sequences without quality scores were contained in the immunoSEQ output, filtering matching that applied to full-length reads could not be performed. Sequences were annotated with PyIR, a Python wrapper for IgBLAST v1.9, using IMGT germline references to assign V/J genes and CDR3. Reads were removed for weak V/J assignments (E-value above 1e-6), missing CDR3, stop codons, out-of-frame junctions, or ambiguous translated residues. V3J clonotypes were defined by identical inferred V gene, J gene, and CDR3 amino acid sequence. To compute the percentage overlap between repertoires, the number of shared unique clonotypes was divided by the size of the smaller repertoire. RTK rarefaction, the Chao1 estimator, and Recon v2.1 estimates of unobserved clonotypes were used to assess repertoire richness. Generation probabilities for all TCRbeta clonotypes obtained by the gDNA method from a handful of donors were computed using OLGA. TCRdb stores this immuneACCESS table with in-frame sequences only. Part of the clones is absent; in the studies checked, under half of the shortfall reflects unresolved V genes, and no reason is known for the rest. V and J calls and clone size are those listed in that table; D and trimming were worked out from the DNA. The sample contains about 2.1 million clones, 85% to 95% of them found a single time. Around 1.7% of the sample belongs to the ten largest clones.

Inclusive of the bounding cysteine and phenylalanine, the CDR3 is 16 residues long. Only the CDR3 region is kept as DNA, spanning 48 bases read in frame from base 1. The germline V gene (reference sequence) sets CDR1 to LNHDA and CDR2 to SQIVND. The germline V and J ends show losses of 7 bases and 1 base respectively, and no gene match explains 10 bases of the junction. The sample was naive CD8+ T cells from PBMCs. This specimen's cell subset or site label, per the study, means: CD45RA+CCR7+. This TCR came from a man younger than 35 in good health. Some clones in this sample may be carry-over from other donors' samples. The chain is assembled from TRBV19 and TRBJ1-1; TRBD1 fits 9 bases in the junction. The sequenced DNA is TGTGCCAGTACCAAGCCCAGGGACAGGGAGAACACTGAAGCTTTCTTT. Translated, it gives CASTKPRDRENTEAFF.